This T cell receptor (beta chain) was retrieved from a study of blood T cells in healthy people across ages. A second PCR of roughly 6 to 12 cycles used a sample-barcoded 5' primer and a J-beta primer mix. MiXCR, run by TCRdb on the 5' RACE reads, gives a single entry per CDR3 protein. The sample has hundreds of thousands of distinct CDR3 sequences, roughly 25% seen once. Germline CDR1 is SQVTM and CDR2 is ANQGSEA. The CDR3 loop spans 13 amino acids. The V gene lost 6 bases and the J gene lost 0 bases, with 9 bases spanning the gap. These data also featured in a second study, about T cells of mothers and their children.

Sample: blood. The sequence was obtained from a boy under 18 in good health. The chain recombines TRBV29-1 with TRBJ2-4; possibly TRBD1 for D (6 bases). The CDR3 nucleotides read TGCAGCGTACGGACAGTAGCCAAAAACATTCAGTACTTC. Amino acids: CSVRTVAKNIQYF.